The 18 T cell receptor beta chains below all came from one sample that was sequenced in a study of T cell repertoires in cytomegalovirus infection. A single record per CDR3 protein comes from TCRdb applying MiXCR to the reads. This table has some 77,000 distinct CDR3 sequences, 3% to 4.5% appearing once. The material sequenced was PBMCs. The receptors derive from a human donor in good health (CMV status not recorded). Some clones in this sample may be carry-over from other donors' samples.

This clonotype was observed at least ten times. The V and J genes are TRBV7-6 and TRBJ2-1; D possibly corresponds to TRBD1 (6 bases). Between the trimmed V and J ends, which lost 4 bases and 0 bases, there was a span of 19 bases. Germline lookup yields CDR1 SGHVS and CDR2 FNYEAQ. The length of the CDR3 is 18 residues. The CDR3 nucleotides are TGTGCCAGCAGCTCACCTCACAGGGACCCAAGCTCCTACAATGAGCAGTTCTTC. It yields the protein CASSSPHRDPSSYNEQFF.

This clonotype came up many times. CDR3 DNA sequence: TGTGCCTCCCGGACAGGAGACACTTCTAACTATGGCTACACCTTC. As protein: CASRTGDTSNYGYTF. The chain joins TRBV10-3 to TRBJ1-2; 7 bases map to TRBD1. Germline values: CDR1 ENHRY, CDR2 SYGVKD. CDR3 length equals 15 residues. J was trimmed by 0 bases and V by 11 bases; bases with no gene match: 12.

This clonotype occurred many times. The rearrangement links TRBV20-1 to TRBJ1-3; D remains unclear. The germline gives CDR1 DFQATT, CDR2 SNEGSKA (reference sequence). Deletions cut 0 bases from V and 0 bases from J, with 6 bases between. The CDR3 has 14 residues. CDR3 region: CSARDLVSGNTIYF. For the CDR3, the DNA is TGCAGTGCTAGAGACCTGGTCTCTGGAAACACCATATATTTT.

This clonotype was seen ten or more times. V and J are TRBV29-1 and TRBJ1-1; D not resolved. This CDR3 spans 15 amino acids. Germline V gene data show CDR1 as SQVTM and CDR2 as ANQGSEA. Trimming stripped 1 base from V and 0 bases from J, with 12 bases between. CDR3 in DNA: TGCAGCGTTGAAGGTATACAGTCTATGAACACTGAAGCTTTCTTT. Encoded protein: CSVEGIQSMNTEAFF.

This clonotype was counted at least ten times. V usage is TRBV2 and J usage is TRBJ1-2, with 9 bases that match TRBD1. The V gene's germline CDR1 is SNHLY and CDR2 FYNNEI. The V and J ends lost 6 bases and 4 bases, in that order; junction bases with no gene match: 3. The CDR3 is 13 amino acids. The CDR3 region is CASRGGQGYGYTF. The CDR3, as DNA: TGTGCCAGCAGGGGGGGACAGGGCTATGGCTACACCTTC. Combining the CDR3 with reference TRBV2 and TRBJ1-2 gives the whole variable domain EPEVTQTPSHQVTQMGQEVILRCVPISNHLYFYWYRQILGQKVEFLVSFYNNEISEKSEIFDDQFSVERPDGSNFTLKIRSTKLEDSAMYFCASRGGQGYGYTFGSGTRLTVV.

This clonotype was detected many times. The chain links TRBV20-1 to TRBJ1-2; D unresolved. Trimming took off 0 bases at V and 5 bases at J, with 10 bases between the two ends. Germline-derived CDR1 and CDR2 are DFQATT and SNEGSKA (reference sequence). The CDR3 sequence is 13 residues long. CDR3 region: CSAREGGKYGYTF. The DNA of the CDR3 is TGCAGTGCTAGAGAGGGAGGGAAGTATGGCTACACCTTC.

This clonotype was found many times. The rearrangement links TRBV6-5 to TRBJ1-2; 7 bases are shared with TRBD1. This CDR3 contains 14 residues. V was pared by 2 bases and J by 6 bases, with 6 bases of the junction left unmatched. In germline, CDR1 is MNHEY, CDR2 SVGAGI. In DNA, the CDR3 is TGTGCCAGCAGTTACCTAGGGGGCTGGGATGGCTACACCTTC. It encodes CASSYLGGWDGYTF.

This clonotype was seen at least ten times. This chain connects TRBV7-2 to TRBJ2-3; 8 positions agree with TRBD2. The CDR3 is 16 amino acids. CDR1 and CDR2 from the germline V gene are SGHTA and FQGNSA. The V gene end was trimmed by 5 bases and the J gene end by 3 bases; junction bases not matched to a gene: 10. DNA of the CDR3: TGTGCCAGCAGCCTCAGACCGGGACTAGGGACAGATACGCAGTATTTT. Its translation is CASSLRPGLGTDTQYF. Filled out from reference TRBV7-2 and TRBJ2-3, the complete variable domain reads GAGVSQSPSNKVTEKGKDVELRCDPISGHTALYWYRQSLGQGLEFLIYFQGNSAPDKSGLPSDRFSAERTGGSVSTLTIQRTQQEDSAVYLCASSLRPGLGTDTQYFGPGTRLTVL.

This clonotype was counted at least ten times. The chain joins TRBV2 to TRBJ2-5; 7 bases fit TRBD1. The germline gives CDR1 SNHLY, CDR2 FYNNEI. The V gene end was trimmed by 4 bases and the J gene end by 0 bases; junction bases not matched to a gene: 5. This CDR3 is 15 amino acids long. CDR3 in amino acids: CASSALGQYQETQYF. The CDR3 DNA follows: TGTGCCAGCAGTGCATTGGGACAGTACCAAGAGACCCAGTACTTC.

The sample holds many counts of this clonotype. The CDR3 loop reads CHTSAPGGGQETQYF. Here the CDR3 DNA reads TGTCATACCTCGGCCCCGGGGGGGGGGCAAGAGACCCAGTACTTC. The chain combines TRBV7-3 with TRBJ2-5, with 8 positions matching TRBD2. The CDR3 has 15 amino acids. Germline lookup yields CDR1 SGHTA and CDR2 FQGTGA.

This clonotype has a count of ten or more. The chain is built from TRBV7-8 and TRBJ1-2; D possibly corresponds to TRBD1 (5 bases). V was trimmed by 8 bases and J by 4 bases, leaving 14 bases between them. The germline gives CDR1 SGHVS, CDR2 FQNEAQ. The CDR3 consists of 13 residues. The CDR3 protein is CASSRGRAYGYTF. As DNA, the CDR3 is TGTGCCAGCTCCCGGGGGAGGGCCTATGGCTACACCTTC.

This clonotype was observed many times. V gene TRBV29-1 combines with J gene TRBJ1-2; TRBD1 agrees at 7 bases. Germline loops: CDR1 SQVTM, CDR2 ANQGSEA. The CDR3 runs to 18 residues. The junction had 17 bases not matched to a gene; V was cut back by 4 bases and J by 0 bases. CDR3 sequence (DNA): TGCAGCGTTGGATGGCGCAATAGAGCCGGACAGGCTAACTATGGCTACACCTTC. It translates to CSVGWRNRAGQANYGYTF.

This clonotype has at least ten counts. The chain combines TRBV6-5 with TRBJ1-1; 7 bases agree with TRBD1. From germline, CDR1 is MNHEY and CDR2 SVGAGI. Losses at the gene ends were 0 bases for V and 0 bases for J; bases not matched to a gene: 4. The CDR3 is 16 amino acids. The CDR3 here is CASSYSPTGLNTEAFF. The DNA for the CDR3 is TGTGCCAGCAGTTACTCTCCGACAGGGCTGAACACTGAAGCTTTCTTT.

This clonotype was counted at least ten times. This may be a read error, as it is one base from a much larger clone. The chain combines TRBV28 with TRBJ1-1; D unclear. CDR3 length: 12 residues. Trimming cost V 6 bases and J 0 bases, with 5 bases left between them. Looked up from germline, CDR1 is MDHEN and CDR2 is SYDVKM. CDR3 sequence: CASSYLNTEAFF. CDR3 coding DNA: TGTGCCAGCAGCTACCTGAACACTGAAGCTTTCTTT.

This clonotype was counted ten times or more. The chain is built from TRBV19 and TRBJ1-3, with 7 bases identical to TRBD1. Germline V lookup: CDR1 LNHDA, CDR2 SQIVND (reference sequence). The CDR3 runs to 18 residues. Trimming cost V 8 bases and J 0 bases; bases outside gene matches: 16. This CDR3 reads CASLQRFSGTASGNTIYF. In nucleotides, the CDR3 is TGTGCCAGTCTTCAAAGATTTTCCGGGACAGCCTCTGGAAACACCATATATTTT.

This clonotype was seen many times. V gene TRBV20-1 combines with J gene TRBJ1-6, with D perhaps matching TRBD1 (6 bases). Deletions cut 0 bases from V and 8 bases from J, with 14 bases between. Germline V CDR1 and CDR2: DFQATT, SNEGSKA (reference sequence). This CDR3 spans 15 amino acids. Here the CDR3 DNA reads TGCAGTGCTAGAGATTTGGGGGCGTATTATTCACCCCTCCACTTT. Translation gives CSARDLGAYYSPLHF.

This clonotype was found many times. This sequence joins TRBV6-1 and TRBJ2-7; D is undetermined. The germline gives CDR1 MNHNS, CDR2 SASEGT. Between the trimmed V and J ends, which lost 5 bases and 0 bases, there was a span of 14 bases. The CDR3 extends over 15 amino acids. Here the CDR3 DNA reads TGTGCCAGCAGTCGATCCGGCACGAGCTCCTACGAGCAGTACTTC. It codes for CASSRSGTSSYEQYF.

This clonotype was picked up many times. In nucleotides, the CDR3 is TGTGCCAGCAGCTTAGCGCCGACACTGCGGGGGGGCGCGGAGACCCAGTACTTC. This translates into CASSLAPTLRGGAETQYF. The chain has TRBV7-6 and TRBJ2-5; TRBD2 matches 9 bases. The CDR3 has 18 residues. V lost 0 bases, J lost 5 bases, and 13 bases stayed unmatched. From germline, CDR1 is SGHVS and CDR2 FNYEAQ.